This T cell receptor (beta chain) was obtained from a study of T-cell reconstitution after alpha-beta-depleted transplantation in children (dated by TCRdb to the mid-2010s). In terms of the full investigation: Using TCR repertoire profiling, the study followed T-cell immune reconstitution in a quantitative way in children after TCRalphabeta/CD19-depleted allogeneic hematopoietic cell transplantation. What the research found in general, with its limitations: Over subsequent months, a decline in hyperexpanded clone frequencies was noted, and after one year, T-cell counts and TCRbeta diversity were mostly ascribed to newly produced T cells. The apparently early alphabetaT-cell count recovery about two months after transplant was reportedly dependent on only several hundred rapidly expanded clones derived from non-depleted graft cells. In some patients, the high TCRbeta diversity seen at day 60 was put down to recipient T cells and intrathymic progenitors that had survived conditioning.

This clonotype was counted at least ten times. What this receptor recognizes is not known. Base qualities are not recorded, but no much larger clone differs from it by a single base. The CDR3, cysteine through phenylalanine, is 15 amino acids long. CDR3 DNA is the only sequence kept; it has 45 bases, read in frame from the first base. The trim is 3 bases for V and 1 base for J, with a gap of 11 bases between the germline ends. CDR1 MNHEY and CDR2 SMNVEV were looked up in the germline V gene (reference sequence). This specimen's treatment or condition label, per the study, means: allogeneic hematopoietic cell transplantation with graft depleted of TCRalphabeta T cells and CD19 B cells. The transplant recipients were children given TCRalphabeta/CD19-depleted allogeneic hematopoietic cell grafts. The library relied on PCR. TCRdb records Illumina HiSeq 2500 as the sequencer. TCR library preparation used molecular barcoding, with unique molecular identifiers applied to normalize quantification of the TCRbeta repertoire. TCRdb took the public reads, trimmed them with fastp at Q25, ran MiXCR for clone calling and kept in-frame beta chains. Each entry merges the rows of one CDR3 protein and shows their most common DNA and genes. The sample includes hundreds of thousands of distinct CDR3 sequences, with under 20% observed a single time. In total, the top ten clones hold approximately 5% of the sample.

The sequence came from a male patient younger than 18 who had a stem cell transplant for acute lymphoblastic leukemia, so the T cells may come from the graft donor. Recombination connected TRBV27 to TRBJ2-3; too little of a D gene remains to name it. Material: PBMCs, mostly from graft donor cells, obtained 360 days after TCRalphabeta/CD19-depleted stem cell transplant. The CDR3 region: CASSFLGRGTDTQYF. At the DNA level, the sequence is TGTGCCAGCAGTTTTTTAGGTCGTGGCACAGATACGCAGTATTTT.